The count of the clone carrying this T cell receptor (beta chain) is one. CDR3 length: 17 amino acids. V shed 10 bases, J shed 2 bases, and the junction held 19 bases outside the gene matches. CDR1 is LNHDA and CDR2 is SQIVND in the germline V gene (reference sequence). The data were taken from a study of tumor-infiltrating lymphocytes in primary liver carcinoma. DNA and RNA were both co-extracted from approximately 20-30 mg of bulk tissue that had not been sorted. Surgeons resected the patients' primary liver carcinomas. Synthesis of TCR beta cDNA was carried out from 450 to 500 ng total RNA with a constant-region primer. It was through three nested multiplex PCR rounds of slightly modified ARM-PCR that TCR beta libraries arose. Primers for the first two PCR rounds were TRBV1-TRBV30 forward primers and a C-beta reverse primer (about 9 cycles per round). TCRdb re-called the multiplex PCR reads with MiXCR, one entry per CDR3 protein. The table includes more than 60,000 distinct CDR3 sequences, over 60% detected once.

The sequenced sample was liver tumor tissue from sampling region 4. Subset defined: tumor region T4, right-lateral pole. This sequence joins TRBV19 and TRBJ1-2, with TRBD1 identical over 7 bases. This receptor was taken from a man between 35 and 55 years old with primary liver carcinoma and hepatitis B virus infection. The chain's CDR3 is CANTSGPGVTGNYGYTF. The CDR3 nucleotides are TGTGCCAACACCTCTGGACCAGGGGTGACAGGGAACTATGGCTACACCTTC.